This T cell receptor (beta chain) is drawn from a study of shared clonotypes between healthy human individuals. This CDR3 is 14 amino acids long. Germline V lookup: CDR1 MGHRA, CDR2 YSYEKL. Some 30,000 T cell genomes, or approximately 190 ng DNA, went into the sorted-subset replicate PCRs. Generated by immunoSEQ multiplex PCR, the TCRdb table keeps only in-frame clones and is missing some. This table has under 700,000 clones, about 95% appearing once. Terminally differentiated effector memory CD45RA+ cells were excluded from the naive CD8 cells, which were CD45RO-negative and positively selected for CCR7.

This TCR came from a woman between 25 and 40 years old in good health. The chain recombines TRBV4-1 with TRBJ2-5; the D is unclear. TRBJ2-7 matches the DNA end more closely, so the J call is doubtful. Sequencing input: naive CD8+ T cells sorted from blood. The CDR3 is CASSQVRSGYEQYF. DNA for the CDR3: TGCGCCAGCAGCCAAGTTCGAAGTGGTTACGAGCAGTACTTC.